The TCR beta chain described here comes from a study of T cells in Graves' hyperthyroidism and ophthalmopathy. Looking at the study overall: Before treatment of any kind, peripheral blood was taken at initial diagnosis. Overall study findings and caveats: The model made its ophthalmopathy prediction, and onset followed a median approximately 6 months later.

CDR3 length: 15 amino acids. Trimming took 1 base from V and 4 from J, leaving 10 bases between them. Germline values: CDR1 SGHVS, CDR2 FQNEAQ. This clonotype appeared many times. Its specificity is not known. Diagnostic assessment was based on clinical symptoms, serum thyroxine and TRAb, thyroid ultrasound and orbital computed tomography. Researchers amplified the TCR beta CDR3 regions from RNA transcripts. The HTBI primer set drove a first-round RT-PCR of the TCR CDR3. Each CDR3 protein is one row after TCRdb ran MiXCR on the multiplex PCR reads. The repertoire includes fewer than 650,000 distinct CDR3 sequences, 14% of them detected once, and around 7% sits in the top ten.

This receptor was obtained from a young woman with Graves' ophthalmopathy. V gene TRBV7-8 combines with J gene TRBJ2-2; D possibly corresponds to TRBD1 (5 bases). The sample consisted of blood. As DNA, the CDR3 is TGTGCCAGCAGCTTAGGGTGGGGCCCCACCGGGGAGCTGTTTTTT. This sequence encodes CASSLGWGPTGELFF.